The 24 T cell receptor beta chains in this list originate from one sample, sequenced in a study of shared clonotypes between healthy human individuals. Positively selected for CCR7, the CD45RO-negative cells used as naive CD8 cells excluded terminally differentiated effector memory CD45RA+ cells. Libraries were prepared by immunoSEQ multiplex PCR; TCRdb keeps only in-frame clonotypes and omits some of them. The data hold over 800,000 clones, with over 90% observed a single time. Sample: naive CD8+ T cells sorted from blood. The receptors come from a man aged 30 to 39 in good health.

V and J are TRBV29-1 and TRBJ2-1; TRBD2 matches 7 bases. V shed 0 bases, J shed 15 bases, and the junction held 14 bases outside the gene matches. The CDR3 has 14 residues. Per the germline V gene, CDR1 is SQVTM and CDR2 is ANQGSEA. CDR3 sequence (DNA): TGCAGCGTTGAAGATCCTAACCAGTACGGGAGGAGGTTCTTC. Translating it yields CSVEDPNQYGRRFF.

This clone came up a few times. This chain links TRBV28 with TRBJ2-7; no definite D call. Germline lookup yields CDR1 MDHEN and CDR2 SYDVKM. The CDR3 is made up of 12 amino acids. V lost 5 bases and J 0 bases, leaving 5 bases between the germline ends. This CDR3 is CASSRASYEQYF. CDR3 DNA: TGTGCCAGCAGTAGAGCCTCCTACGAGCAGTACTTC.

The chain couples TRBV7-8 to TRBJ2-1, with a tentative D call TRBD1 (7 bases). The germline CDR1 and CDR2 sequences are SGHVS and FQNEAQ. The CDR3 is made up of 15 amino acids. V shed 5 bases and J shed 2 bases, with 13 bases lying between them. In nucleotides, the CDR3 is TGTGCCAGCAGCCCGCGGGACAGAACCTACAATGAGCAGTTCTTC. Translated: CASSPRDRTYNEQFF.

The J gene is TRBJ2-7, the V gene TRBV11-1; D remains unclear. The CDR3 contains 13 residues. V dropped 3 bases and J dropped 2 bases, with 8 bases sitting between them. In germline, CDR1 is SGHAT, CDR2 FQDESV (reference sequence). The CDR3 DNA follows: TGTGCCAGCAGCTTTCGCTTCACCTACGAGCAGTACTTC. Its translation is CASSFRFTYEQYF.

About this clone itself: The identical CDR3 is also encoded by other nucleotide sequences in the sample. The V gene is TRBV5-5, the J gene TRBJ2-1; TRBD2 aligns across 10 bases. The CDR3 is made up of 15 amino acids. CDR1 and CDR2 from the germline V gene are SGHKS and YYEKEE (reference sequence). V trimming: 0 bases; J trimming: 4 bases; junction bases outside the gene matches: 1. CDR3 coding DNA: TGTGCCAGCAGCTTGGGACTAGCGGGTTACAATGAGCAGTTCTTC. Translation: CASSLGLAGYNEQFF.

The DNA for the CDR3 is TGTGCCAGCAGCCCTCCCGACAGGGGGGTCTACGAGCAGTACTTC. Its translation is CASSPPDRGVYEQYF. The V gene is TRBV6-5, the J gene TRBJ2-7; TRBD1 agrees at 9 bases. V gave up 6 bases and J gave up 3 bases; unmatched junction bases: 9. The CDR3 consists of 15 residues. Looked up from germline, CDR1 is MNHEY and CDR2 is SVGAGI.

The chain uses TRBV28 and TRBJ1-4; D unclear. The CDR3 is 11 amino acids. Germline values: CDR1 MDHEN, CDR2 SYDVKM. The ends were cut back, 3 bases at V and 11 bases at J, with 7 bases in the middle. The CDR3 nucleotides are TGTGCCAGCAGTTTCGGCTTCAAACTGTTTTTT. This gives the protein CASSFGFKLFF.

This chain joins TRBV7-9 and TRBJ2-3; D possibly corresponds to TRBD1 (5 bases). This CDR3 is 11 amino acids long. The V and J ends lost 7 bases and 8 bases respectively, with 10 bases between them. CDR1 is SEHNR, CDR2 FQNEAQ, per germline (reference sequence). The CDR3 sequence is CASMIGATQYF. In DNA form, the CDR3 reads TGTGCCAGCATGATTGGGGCTACGCAGTATTTT.

The CDR3 sequence is CASSLDPPGTSGETQYF. The CDR3 DNA reads TGTGCCAGCAGCTTAGACCCCCCGGGGACTAGCGGAGAGACCCAGTACTTC. The rearrangement joins TRBV11-3 to TRBJ2-5; 11 bases match TRBD2. Losses at the gene ends were 0 bases for V and 4 bases for J; bases not matched to a gene: 7. Germline-derived CDR1 and CDR2 are SGHNT and YENEEA. The CDR3 is made up of 17 amino acids. Full variable domain (rest looked up from reference TRBV11-3 and TRBJ2-5): EAGVVQSPRYKIIEKKQPVAFWCNPISGHNTLYWYLQNLGQGPELLIRYENEEAVDDSQLPKDRFSAERLKGVDSTLKIQPAELGDSAVYLCASSLDPPGTSGETQYFGPGTRLLVL.

In this sample, this clone turned up once. V gene TRBV4-1 combines with J gene TRBJ2-2; 8 bases are a match to TRBD2. The CDR3 sequence is 19 residues long. J gave up 0 bases and V 2 bases, and 11 bases lay outside the gene matches. Germline values: CDR1 MGHRA, CDR2 YSYEKL. Here the CDR3 reads CASSQPIPLLAANTGELFF. CDR3 DNA sequence: TGCGCCAGCAGCCAACCTATCCCCCTACTAGCGGCGAACACCGGGGAGCTGTTTTTT.

The rearrangement uses TRBV11-2 and TRBJ2-1; no definite D call. The ends were cut back, 4 bases at V and 6 bases at J, with 19 bases in the middle. The germline V gene has CDR1 SGHAT and CDR2 FQNNGV. This CDR3 is 16 amino acids long. CDR3 in DNA: TGTGCCAGCAGCTCCCACCCGAGTTCCACCGTCAATGAGCAGTTCTTC. It is translated as CASSSHPSSTVNEQFF. The complete variable domain, with remaining parts taken from reference TRBV11-2 and TRBJ2-1, reads EAGVAQSPRYKIIEKRQSVAFWCNPISGHATLYWYQQILGQGPKLLIQFQNNGVVDDSQLPKDRFSAERLKGVDSTLKIQPAKLEDSAVYLCASSSHPSSTVNEQFFGPGTRLTVL.

This chain links TRBV6-4 with TRBJ1-1; perhaps TRBD1 as D (5 bases). This CDR3 comprises 13 residues. The germline gives CDR1 MRHNA, CDR2 SNTAGT. Deletions cut 5 bases from V and 4 bases from J, with 11 bases between. The CDR3 here is CASSQGEGTEAFF. For the CDR3, the DNA is TGTGCCAGCAGTCAAGGGGAGGGCACTGAAGCTTTCTTT.

The chain carries TRBV7-9 and TRBJ2-1; 16 nucleotides align to TRBD2. The V gene end was trimmed by 5 bases and the J gene end by 4 bases; junction bases not matched to a gene: 5. The germline gives CDR1 SEHNR, CDR2 FQNEAQ (reference sequence). The CDR3 runs to 17 residues. CDR3 sequence reads: CASSPGTSGRGYNEQFF. The CDR3 nucleotides read TGTGCCAGCAGCCCGGGGACTAGCGGGAGGGGGTACAATGAGCAGTTCTTC.

V gene TRBV7-6 combines with J gene TRBJ2-1, with D possibly matching TRBD1 (5 bases). Trimming took off 5 bases at V and 4 bases at J, with 9 bases between the two ends. The germline gives CDR1 SGHVS, CDR2 FNYEAQ. The CDR3 runs to 13 residues. In DNA form, the CDR3 reads TGTGCCAGCAGCGCGAGACAGTACAATGAGCAGTTCTTC. Translation gives CASSARQYNEQFF.

The chain recombines TRBV6-4 with TRBJ2-1; TRBD2 matches 14 bases. Trimming took 7 bases from V and 8 from J; bases not matched to a gene: 10. The germline V gene has CDR1 MRHNA and CDR2 SNTAGT. CDR3 length: 16 amino acids. In DNA, the CDR3 is TGTGCCAGCAACGCCGGGACTAGCGGGAGTTTTGATGAGCAGTTCTTC. Translation: CASNAGTSGSFDEQFF.

The chain has TRBV30 and TRBJ2-1; 7 nucleotides match TRBD2. CDR1 and CDR2 from the germline V gene are GTSNPN and SVGIG (reference sequence). The CDR3 is 15 amino acids. Germline trimming cut 2 bases from V and 7 bases from J; bases unmatched to any gene: 11. The CDR3, as DNA: TGTGCCTGGAGTCCAGAGGGAGGGGAATTAAATGAGCAGTTCTTC. Protein product: CAWSPEGGELNEQFF.

This clone came up once. The chain employs TRBV6-6 and TRBJ2-3; D possibly uses TRBD1 or TRBD2 (5 bases each). The V gene's germline CDR1 is MNHNY and CDR2 SVGAGI (reference sequence). The length of the CDR3 is 16 residues. The germline V and J ends were trimmed by 5 bases and 3 bases, with 18 bases remaining between them. The CDR3 region has the DNA TGTGCCAGCAGTCTTGATTTAGGGACGGAGACAGATACGCAGTATTTT. This gives the protein CASSLDLGTETDTQYF.

The CDR3 loop reads CASSLALGGTDTQYF. CDR3 nucleotide sequence: TGTGCCAGCAGCTTGGCCTTAGGGGGCACAGATACGCAGTATTTT. J is TRBJ2-3 and V is TRBV5-5; tentatively, D is TRBD1 (5 bases). This CDR3 comprises 15 residues. V was trimmed by 0 bases and J by 1 base, leaving 9 bases between them. Germline CDR1 and CDR2: SGHKS and YYEKEE (reference sequence).

The chain links TRBV28 to TRBJ2-1; 9 bases fit TRBD2. The length of the CDR3 is 15 residues. Losses at the gene ends were 10 bases for V and 5 bases for J; bases not matched to a gene: 12. CDR1 and CDR2 from the germline V gene are MDHEN and SYDVKM. The CDR3 is CAIRRGRDFNNEQFF. In nucleotides, the CDR3 is TGTGCCATACGGCGCGGGAGGGATTTTAACAATGAGCAGTTCTTC.

V gene TRBV14 combines with J gene TRBJ2-3; 15 nucleotides match TRBD2. Unmatched junction bases numbered 6, after V lost 2 bases and J lost 3 bases. The CDR3 spans 18 residues. In germline, CDR1 is SGHDN, CDR2 FVKESK. The CDR3 loop reads CASSQRTSGRASTDTQYF. The CDR3, as DNA: TGTGCCAGCAGCCAAAGGACTAGCGGGAGGGCCTCGACAGATACGCAGTATTTT.

DNA of the CDR3: TGTGCCAGCGGGGGCCTAAAGGGACTCTACGAGCAGTACTTC. This encodes CASGGLKGLYEQYF. The chain is built from TRBV18 and TRBJ2-7; D is perhaps TRBD1 or TRBD2 (6 bases each). CDR1 is KGHSH, CDR2 LQKENI, per germline. The CDR3 is 14 amino acids. The V end lost 8 bases, the J end lost 3 bases, and 17 bases lay between the germline ends.

CDR3 sequence: CASSAVGDPYEQYF. The CDR3 bases are TGTGCCAGCAGTGCGGTCGGGGACCCCTACGAGCAGTACTTC. The rearrangement uses TRBV28 and TRBJ2-7, with D possibly being TRBD1 or TRBD2 (5 bases each). This CDR3 region has 14 residues. Germline V gene sequence: CDR1 MDHEN, CDR2 SYDVKM. Trimming left V 5 bases short and J 2 bases short, with 13 bases between.

This sequence joins TRBV28 and TRBJ2-3; 7 bases match TRBD2. Germline V gives CDR1 MDHEN, CDR2 SYDVKM. This CDR3 comprises 16 residues. V gave up 6 bases and J gave up 4 bases; unmatched junction bases: 13. CDR3 coding DNA: TGTGCCAGCAGCTCCACTCCGGGAGCGGGGTCAGATACGCAGTATTTT. This translates into CASSSTPGAGSDTQYF.

The rearrangement joins TRBV28 to TRBJ2-1; D possibly corresponds to TRBD2 (6 bases). The CDR3 sequence is 14 residues long. CDR1 is MDHEN, CDR2 SYDVKM, per germline. The ends were cut back, 6 bases at V and 8 bases at J, with 17 bases in the middle. CDR3 bases: TGTGCCAGCAGGCTACTGCAGGGAGGCGATGAGCAGTTCTTC. Protein sequence: CASRLLQGGDEQFF.